This TCR beta chain was retrieved from a study of CD8 T cells in Susac syndrome. The CDR3 has 14 residues. Deletions cut 3 bases from V and 3 bases from J, with 12 bases between. Germline CDR1 ENHRY, CDR2 SYGVKD. RNA, at roughly 0.45 to 1 ug, was reverse transcribed with random hexamers. By means of immunoSEQ multiplex PCR, TCR beta CDR3 spanning 54 Vbeta and 13 Jbeta underwent amplification. Each CDR3 protein is one row after TCRdb ran MiXCR on the immunoSEQ multiplex PCR reads. The sample yields more than 150,000 distinct CDR3 sequences, around 96% seen once. The chain joins TRBV10-3 to TRBJ2-7; no firm D call. The sequence came from a human donor in good health. Input material: CD4+ T cells from PBMCs. CDR3 in DNA: TGTGCCATCAGTGACATCTCGGCAGGCTACGAGCAGTACTTC. It specifies CAISDISAGYEQYF.